A selection of T cell receptor beta chains follows, all from one sample in a study of siplizumab effects on memory and regulatory T cells. The protocol was immunoSEQ multiplex PCR, while the TCRdb copy is restricted to in-frame clones and leaves out a portion. The sample has some 63,000 clones, just over 95% seen once. Sequencing was performed on naive CD8+ T cells sorted from blood. The receptors stem from a human donor in good health. Both conserved end residues are part of each CDR3. Fields, in order: J gene, clone size, CDR3 length, V gene, D gene, CDR3 protein, CDR3 DNA. D genes are given only for firm matches. Not all rows give a size; the values are once, few, many and, for expanded clones, a class.

TRBJ1-2 once 16 TRBV5-6 TRBD1 CASSLEGTGEFYGYTF TGTGCCAGCAGCTTGGAGGGGACAGGGGAATTCTATGGCTACACCTTC
TRBJ1-3 once 15 TRBV6-5 - CASSYGQGDGNTIYF TGTGCCAGCAGTTATGGTCAGGGCGATGGAAACACCATATATTTT
TRBJ2-2 - 17 TRBV7-8 TRBD2 CASSLPSGGFNTGELFF TGTGCCAGCAGCTTACCTTCGGGGGGGTTTAACACCGGGGAGCTGTTTTTT
TRBJ1-5 - 18 TRBV4-1 TRBD1 CASSQGPQGAYSNQPQHF TGCGCCAGCAGCCAAGGTCCCCAGGGGGCCTATAGCAATCAGCCCCAGCATTTT
TRBJ2-5 - 15 TRBV5-6 TRBD2 CASSPHLAGEGTQYF TGTGCCAGCAGCCCTCACCTAGCGGGGGAGGGGACCCAGTACTTC
TRBJ2-5 - 15 TRBV2 TRBD2 CASRSGAGWQETQYF TGTGCCAGCAGGTCAGGAGCGGGGTGGCAAGAGACCCAGTACTTC
TRBJ1-6 - 15 TRBV14 TRBD1 CASSQTGDYNSPLHF TGTGCCAGCAGCCAGACAGGGGACTATAATTCACCCCTCCACTTT
TRBJ2-7 - 15 TRBV5-4 TRBD2 CASGTSGGAGYEQYF TGTGCCAGCGGGACTAGCGGGGGGGCCGGTTACGAGCAGTACTTC
TRBJ1-5 - 15 TRBV19 - CASSLGDMSNQPQHF TGTGCCAGTAGTTTAGGAGACATGAGCAATCAGCCCCAGCATTTT
TRBJ2-7 - 14 TRBV11-2 TRBD1 CASSSGQGSYEQYF TGTGCCAGCAGCTCCGGACAGGGATCCTACGAGCAGTACTTC
TRBJ2-7 - 14 TRBV28 - CASSFDGGNYEQYF TGTGCCAGCAGTTTCGATGGAGGGAACTACGAGCAGTACTTC
TRBJ1-5 - 14 TRBV5-4 TRBD1 CASSEDRWNQPQHF TGTGCCAGCAGCGAGGACAGGTGGAATCAGCCCCAGCATTTT
TRBJ1-1 - 14 TRBV27 - CASSFGRGITEAFF TGTGCCAGCAGTTTCGGCAGGGGAATCACTGAAGCTTTCTTT
TRBJ1-2 - 14 TRBV13 TRBD1 CASSRGQGARGYTF TGTGCCAGCAGCCGGGGACAGGGGGCGAGGGGCTACACCTTC
TRBJ1-4 once 15 TRBV4-3 - CASSPNGLTNEKLFF TGCGCCAGCAGCCCAAACGGTCTAACTAATGAAAAACTGTTTTTT
TRBJ1-1 - 22 TRBV7-8 - CASSLVVQLTGVVGIMNTEAFF TGTGCCAGCAGCTTAGTAGTACAGTTAACAGGAGTAGTCGGAATAATGAACACTGAAGCTTTCTTT
TRBJ2-7 - 16 TRBV6-4 - CASSPTEAGRHYEQYF TGTGCCAGCAGTCCCACCGAGGCAGGGAGGCACTACGAGCAGTACTTC
TRBJ2-2 - 18 TRBV4-2 TRBD1 CASSQPGGQGLITGELFF TGTGCCAGCAGCCAACCTGGGGGACAGGGTCTTATCACCGGGGAGCTGTTTTTT
TRBJ1-1 - 16 TRBV6-6 - CASTPWGGASNTEAFF TGTGCCAGCACCCCCTGGGGGGGGGCGTCGAACACTGAAGCTTTCTTT
TRBJ2-7 - 12 TRBV27 TRBD1 CASSQTGLEQYF TGTGCCAGCAGTCAGACAGGGCTCGAGCAGTACTTC
TRBJ1-1 - 14 TRBV5-1 - CASSPGDSNTEAFF TGCGCCAGCAGTCCAGGGGATTCGAACACTGAAGCTTTCTTT
TRBJ2-1 - 13 TRBV9 - CASSAQGEDEQFF TGTGCCAGCAGCGCCCAGGGGGAGGATGAGCAGTTCTTC
TRBJ1-2 once 11 TRBV25-1 - CASSEYYGYTF TGTGCCAGCAGTGAATATTATGGCTACACCTTC
TRBJ2-5 - 15 TRBV6-5 TRBD1 CASSYGRGLVETQYF TGTGCCAGCAGTTACGGCAGGGGGCTCGTGGAGACCCAGTACTTC
TRBJ2-3 - 15 TRBV2 TRBD2 CASEEPSGGTDTQYF TGTGCCAGCGAGGAGCCCAGCGGGGGGACAGATACGCAGTATTTT
TRBJ2-1 - 17 TRBV7-3 TRBD2 CASSPKIGPSGHNEQFF TGTGCCAGCAGCCCGAAGATAGGGCCTAGCGGGCACAATGAGCAGTTCTTC
TRBJ1-2 - 15 TRBV4-3 TRBD1 CASSQDGQGIYGYTF TGCGCCAGCAGCCAAGACGGACAGGGGATCTATGGCTACACCTTC
TRBJ1-2 - 14 TRBV29-1 - CSVEDPQEYYGYTF TGCAGCGTTGAAGATCCACAGGAGTACTATGGCTACACCTTC
TRBJ2-1 - 15 TRBV5-4 - CASWVSGSSYNEQFF TGTGCCAGCTGGGTTAGCGGAAGCTCCTACAATGAGCAGTTCTTC
TRBJ1-5 - 16 TRBV7-9 TRBD1 CASSLARIGDRQPQHF TGTGCCAGCAGCTTAGCGAGAATAGGGGACAGGCAGCCCCAGCATTTT
TRBJ2-1 - 14 TRBV7-7 TRBD1 CASSPGQAGNEQFF TGTGCCAGCAGCCCGGGACAGGCGGGCAATGAGCAGTTCTTC
TRBJ2-7 - 13 TRBV9 - CASSPNSLYEQYF TGTGCCAGCAGCCCAAATAGTCTCTACGAGCAGTACTTC
TRBJ2-3 - 12 TRBV19 - CASNPGTDTQYF TGTGCCAGTAACCCGGGGACAGATACGCAGTATTTT
TRBJ2-5 - 12 TRBV6-5 TRBD1 CASAGQVGTQYF TGTGCCAGCGCCGGACAGGTGGGGACCCAGTACTTC
TRBJ1-5 - 15 TRBV19 - CASSSGPVSNQPQHF TGTGCCAGTAGTTCGGGACCCGTGAGCAATCAGCCCCAGCATTTT
TRBJ1-1 - 13 TRBV19 - CASIGALNTEAFF TGTGCCAGTATAGGCGCACTGAACACTGAAGCTTTCTTT
TRBJ2-3 - 15 TRBV6-1 TRBD2 CASSKLAANTDTQYF TGTGCCAGCAGTAAACTAGCGGCGAACACAGATACGCAGTATTTT
TRBJ2-3 - 14 TRBV19 - CASTPTSTPDTQYF TGTGCCAGTACCCCGACTAGTACCCCAGATACGCAGTATTTT
TRBJ2-1 - 13 TRBV9 - CASSHPPDSEQFF TGTGCCAGCAGTCATCCGCCTGACAGTGAGCAGTTCTTC
TRBJ1-1 - 12 TRBV28 - CASTPGQNEAFF TGTGCCAGCACCCCGGGCCAGAATGAAGCTTTCTTT
TRBJ1-2 - 16 TRBV7-6 - CASSLVRGGDPYGYTF TGTGCCAGCAGCTTAGTACGAGGGGGGGACCCCTATGGCTACACCTTC
TRBJ2-2 - 17 TRBV11-2 TRBD2 CASSLASVGLAGGELFF TGTGCCAGCAGCTTAGCGAGTGTAGGACTAGCTGGCGGGGAGCTGTTTTTT
TRBJ2-2 - 13 TRBV2 - CAEISQNTGELFF TGTGCCGAAATTTCTCAGAACACCGGGGAGCTGTTTTTT
TRBJ2-3 - 17 TRBV4-2 - CASSPRGDGASTDTQYF TGTGCCAGCAGCCCTAGAGGCGACGGTGCTAGCACAGATACGCAGTATTTT
TRBJ2-7 - 15 TRBV7-9 TRBD1 CASSLGNTGVHEQYF TGTGCCAGCAGCTTAGGAAATACAGGGGTCCACGAGCAGTACTTC
TRBJ2-7 - 15 TRBV9 TRBD2 CASSVSSGGSYEQYF TGTGCCAGCAGCGTCTCTAGCGGGGGCTCCTACGAGCAGTACTTC
TRBJ2-7 - 13 TRBV5-6 TRBD2 CASSAGVYYEQYF TGTGCCAGCAGTGCGGGGGTCTACTACGAGCAGTACTTC
TRBJ2-1 - 18 TRBV6-4 TRBD2 CASRDKFLADTLYNEQFF TGTGCCAGCAGGGATAAATTTCTAGCGGACACCCTATACAATGAGCAGTTCTTC
TRBJ2-7 - 14 TRBV7-9 TRBD1 CASSPFGQGNEQYF TGTGCCAGCAGCCCTTTCGGACAGGGCAACGAGCAGTACTTC